This is a list of T cell receptor beta chains from one sample in a study of T cells in Graves' hyperthyroidism and ophthalmopathy. In TCRdb, the multiplex PCR reads were re-called with MiXCR into one record per CDR3 protein. The data contain more than 350,000 distinct CDR3 sequences, approximately 14% of them singletons. The sample taken for sequencing was blood. These TCRs come from a woman aged 60-75 years with Graves' ophthalmopathy. The CDR3 runs from the conserved cysteine through the conserved F or W. A D gene is named only where the DNA matches it firmly. The size entry is marked missing in some rows and otherwise reads once, few, many or a size class.

d_gene	v_gene	abundance	j_gene	CDR3aa	CDR3nt
TRBD2	TRBV6-1	many	TRBJ2-3	CASILQGGLAASTDTQYF	TGTGCCAGCATCTTACAAGGGGGACTAGCGGCTAGCACAGATACGCAGTATTTT
TRBD2	TRBV7-2	many	TRBJ2-1	CASTLTSGTYNEQFF	TGTGCCAGCACCCTGACTAGCGGGACCTACAATGAGCAGTTCTTC
TRBD2	TRBV14	few	TRBJ2-1	CASSHPGLAGHNEQFF	TGTGCCAGCAGCCACCCGGGACTAGCGGGACACAATGAGCAGTTCTTC
NA	TRBV28	many	TRBJ1-4	CASSLGWGEKLFF	TGTGCCAGCAGTCTCGGTTGGGGTGAAAAACTGTTTTTT
TRBD1	TRBV19	NA	TRBJ1-5	CASSKRGPGTVSNQPQHF	TGTGCCAGTAGCAAAAGGGGACCCGGGACAGTGAGCAATCAGCCCCAGCATTTT
NA	TRBV9	few	TRBJ1-2	CASSVGELNYGYTF	TGTGCCAGCAGCGTAGGGGAGCTTAACTATGGCTACACCTTC
TRBD1	TRBV27	many	TRBJ2-7	CASSKDRWAYEQYF	TGTGCCAGCAGTAAGGACAGGTGGGCTTACGAGCAGTACTTC
NA	TRBV18	few	TRBJ2-5	CASSPRDRSETQYF	TGTGCCAGCTCACCACGAGACAGGTCGGAGACCCAGTACTTC
NA	TRBV4-2	NA	TRBJ2-3	CASGQGETSRHTQYF	TGTGCCAGCGGCCAAGGGGAAACTAGTCGTCATACGCAGTATTTT
TRBD1	TRBV10-3	few	TRBJ1-1	CAISVTGGTEAFF	TGTGCCATCAGTGTAACAGGGGGCACTGAAGCTTTCTTT
NA	TRBV7-8	few	TRBJ2-7	CASSPLGESDEQYF	TGTGCCAGCAGCCCTCTGGGGGAGTCGGATGAGCAGTACTTC
NA	TRBV6-4	NA	TRBJ1-5	CASSIGLNSQPQHF	TGTGCCAGCAGTATCGGACTCAATAGTCAGCCCCAGCATTTT
NA	TRBV19	NA	TRBJ2-6	CASRPLPQGSGANVLTF	TGTGCCAGTAGACCCCTACCCCAGGGCTCTGGGGCCAACGTCCTGACTTTC
TRBD2	TRBV5-1	few	TRBJ2-1	CASSTILGEGEQFF	TGCGCCAGCAGCACCATCCTGGGGGAGGGTGAGCAGTTCTTC
NA	TRBV28	many	TRBJ1-5	CASSIREGNQPQHF	TGTGCCAGCAGCATCAGGGAGGGCAATCAGCCCCAGCATTTT
NA	TRBV20-1	NA	TRBJ2-7	CSAKGLADEQYF	TGCAGTGCTAAGGGGCTAGCCGACGAGCAGTACTTC
NA	TRBV6-1	NA	TRBJ2-7	CASSRTGFREQYF	TGTGCCAGCAGCAGAACAGGGTTCCGCGAGCAGTACTTC
TRBD1	TRBV11-2	many	TRBJ2-7	CASGLGTGDYEQYF	TGTGCCAGCGGTCTAGGGACAGGGGATTACGAGCAGTACTTC
TRBD2	TRBV5-1	many	TRBJ2-1	CASSLVPGLAGGNEQFF	TGCGCCAGCAGCTTGGTTCCGGGACTAGCGGGAGGCAATGAGCAGTTCTTC
TRBD1	TRBV5-6	many	TRBJ2-7	CASSLQGAKNEQYF	TGTGCCAGCAGCTTGCAGGGGGCGAAGAACGAGCAGTACTTC
NA	TRBV28	many	TRBJ1-2	CASSGPGRIYGYTF	TGTGCCAGCAGTGGGCCGGGACGGATATATGGCTACACCTTC
NA	TRBV29-1	few	TRBJ1-2	CSVVAPANYGYTF	TGCAGCGTTGTGGCACCCGCTAACTATGGCTACACCTTC
NA	TRBV9	many	TRBJ1-6	CASSAGRGFNSPLHF	TGTGCCAGCAGCGCCGGTCGGGGGTTTAATTCACCCCTCCACTTT
NA	TRBV20-1	many	TRBJ1-2	CSAREGANYGYTF	TGCAGTGCTAGGGAAGGGGCGAACTATGGCTACACCTTC
TRBD1	TRBV5-6	few	TRBJ2-2	CASSLVGTGYTGELFF	TGTGCCAGCAGCTTGGTGGGGACAGGCTACACCGGGGAGCTGTTTTTT
TRBD2	TRBV20-1	many	TRBJ2-5	CGVGGGYQETQYF	TGCGGAGTGGGGGGAGGGTACCAAGAGACCCAGTACTTC
TRBD2	TRBV20-1	many	TRBJ2-1	CSAGLAGGINEQFF	TGCAGTGCTGGCCTAGCGGGAGGCATCAATGAGCAGTTCTTC
NA	TRBV27	many	TRBJ2-1	CASSPNFSSGEQFF	TGTGCCAGCAGTCCCAATTTCAGTAGCGGTGAGCAGTTCTTC
TRBD1	TRBV18	NA	TRBJ2-6	CASSQGQTLSGANVLTF	TGTGCCAGCTCACAGGGACAGACCCTCTCTGGGGCCAACGTCCTGACTTTC
NA	TRBV7-8	many	TRBJ2-1	CASSLVRFGGPTYNEQFF	TGTGCCAGCAGCTTAGTTAGATTCGGCGGGCCAACCTACAATGAGCAGTTCTTC
NA	TRBV28	many	TRBJ1-4	CASLTATGSNEKLFF	TGTGCCAGCCTAACCGCCACGGGTTCTAATGAAAAACTGTTTTTT
NA	TRBV5-1	few	TRBJ2-3	CASSFRLVGTDTQYF	TGCGCCAGCAGCTTCCGGCTAGTTGGCACAGATACGCAGTATTTT
NA	TRBV4-1	few	TRBJ2-3	CASSRSGPPSTDTQYF	TGCGCCAGCAGCAGAAGTGGGCCCCCTAGCACAGATACGCAGTATTTT
TRBD2	TRBV28	few	TRBJ2-2	CASTNIAGGPGELFF	TGTGCCAGCACAAATATCGCGGGGGGGCCCGGGGAGCTGTTTTTT
TRBD2	TRBV20-1	NA	TRBJ2-3	CSATGLAGTTDTQYF	TGCAGTGCTACCGGACTAGCGGGGACTACAGATACGCAGTATTTT